These 14 T cell receptor beta chains were all obtained from the same sample, sequenced in a study of identical twins. TCRdb re-derived calls from the 5' RACE reads in MiXCR, one entry per CDR3 protein. Of approximately 470,000 distinct CDR3 sequences in the sample, 14% are singletons; the top ten hold approximately 0.52%. The same data also contributed to another study, on yellow fever vaccine responses in identical twins.

Specimen: CD4+ T cells sorted from blood. These receptors came from a woman between 18 and 30 years old in good health.

This clonotype was counted a few times. The chain is built from TRBV11-1 and TRBJ2-5, with TRBD2 identical over 9 bases. Per the germline V gene, CDR1 is SGHAT and CDR2 is FQDESV (reference sequence). Losses at the gene ends were 5 bases for V and 4 bases for J; bases not matched to a gene: 17. The CDR3 loop spans 18 amino acids. CDR3 protein: CASSKAQRGASKVETQYF. CDR3 nucleotide sequence: TGTGCCAGCAGCAAAGCCCAGCGGGGGGCCTCCAAAGTAGAGACCCAGTACTTC.

This clonotype was counted between two and nine times. V gene TRBV20-1 combines with J gene TRBJ1-3; D ambiguous. The CDR3 has 11 amino acids. The germline V and J ends were trimmed by 7 bases and 2 bases, with 6 bases remaining between them. The germline V gene encodes CDR1 DFQATT and CDR2 SNEGSKA (reference sequence). CDR3 sequence reads: CSVPTGNTIYF. CDR3 in DNA: TGCAGTGTTCCTACTGGAAACACCATATATTTT.

This clonotype has a handful of counts. The chain joins TRBV2 to TRBJ2-3, with 9 bases fitting TRBD2. The CDR3 spans 15 residues. Germline trimming cut 5 bases from V and 6 bases from J; bases unmatched to any gene: 9. Germline V lookup: CDR1 SNHLY, CDR2 FYNNEI. The CDR3 spells CASSRGSGGGDTQYF. As DNA, the CDR3 is TGTGCCAGCAGTCGCGGTAGCGGGGGTGGGGATACGCAGTATTTT. The whole variable domain, filled in from reference TRBV2 and TRBJ2-3, reads EPEVTQTPSHQVTQMGQEVILRCVPISNHLYFYWYRQILGQKVEFLVSFYNNEISEKSEIFDDQFSVERPDGSNFTLKIRSTKLEDSAMYFCASSRGSGGGDTQYFGPGTRLTVL.

This clonotype has at least ten counts. This sequence joins TRBV7-2 and TRBJ2-6; no clear D gene. Trimming removed 2 bases from V and 0 bases from J, with 5 bases in between. The length of the CDR3 is 15 residues. The V gene's germline CDR1 is SGHTA and CDR2 FQGNSA. Here the CDR3 reads CASSLRSSGANVLTF. CDR3 DNA: TGTGCCAGCAGCTTAAGAAGCTCTGGGGCCAACGTCCTGACTTTC.

J is TRBJ2-7 and V is TRBV5-1; 7 bases agree with TRBD2. The CDR3 covers 15 residues. The ends lost 5 bases at V and 2 bases at J; junction bases unmatched: 10. Germline assignment: CDR1 SGHRS and CDR2 YFSETQ. The CDR3 sequence is CASSGEGLNTYEQYF. CDR3 nucleotides: TGCGCCAGCAGTGGGGAGGGTCTCAACACCTACGAGCAGTACTTC.

The chain combines TRBV20-1 with TRBJ2-1, with D uncertain. V lost 1 base, J lost 0 bases, and 10 bases lay in between. Germline CDR1 is DFQATT and CDR2 is SNEGSKA (reference sequence). The CDR3 sequence is 15 residues long. The chain's CDR3 is CSARAVKSSYNEQFF. The CDR3 DNA is TGCAGTGCTAGAGCGGTTAAAAGCTCCTACAATGAGCAGTTCTTC.

This clonotype was observed at least ten times. This chain links TRBV4-1 with TRBJ2-1; 13 nucleotides match TRBD2. The CDR3 has 15 amino acids. The J segment lost 9 bases and the V segment lost 4 bases, leaving 6 bases of the junction unmatched. CDR1 and CDR2 from the germline V gene are MGHRA and YSYEKL. The CDR3 DNA reads as TGCGCCAGCAGCCGCGGACTAGCGGGAGTGGGTGAGCAGTTCTTC. As protein: CASSRGLAGVGEQFF.

This clonotype was detected many times. The rearrangement joins TRBV5-1 to TRBJ1-4, with TRBD1 matching over 9 bases. The CDR3 is made up of 14 amino acids. Looked up from germline, CDR1 is SGHRS and CDR2 is YFSETQ. Unmatched junction bases numbered 5, after V lost 5 bases and J lost 6 bases. CDR3 sequence reads: CASRNRDRDEKLFF. Here the CDR3 DNA reads TGCGCCAGCAGGAACCGGGACAGGGATGAAAAACTGTTTTTT.

The J gene is TRBJ2-2, the V gene TRBV20-1; 8 bases agree with TRBD2. Germline lookup yields CDR1 DFQATT and CDR2 SNEGSKA (reference sequence). The junction had 3 bases not matched to a gene; V was cut back by 0 bases and J by 0 bases. CDR3 length equals 16 residues. The chain's CDR3 is CSARDSGKANTGELFF. The CDR3 DNA reads TGCAGTGCTAGAGATAGCGGGAAAGCGAACACCGGGGAGCTGTTTTTT.

This clonotype was counted at least ten times. This chain uses TRBV24-1 with TRBJ2-1, with a possible D match to TRBD2 (5 bases). The CDR3 extends over 17 amino acids. The ends were cut back, 1 base at V and 5 bases at J, with 17 bases in the middle. The germline gives CDR1 KGHDR, CDR2 SFDVKD. CDR3 region: CATSDLRESGRDNEQFF. The CDR3 DNA reads TGTGCCACCAGTGATTTAAGGGAGTCGGGTAGAGACAATGAGCAGTTCTTC.

This clonotype occurred many times. The rearrangement uses TRBV12-3 or TRBV12-4 and TRBJ2-2; D may be TRBD1 (6 bases). Deletions cut 7 bases from V and 1 base from J, with 10 bases between. This CDR3 comprises 14 residues. CDR3 loop: CASTPDRNTGELFF. CDR3 bases: TGTGCCAGCACCCCGGACAGGAACACCGGGGAGCTGTTTTTT.

The chain joins TRBV6-4 to TRBJ2-3; no reliable D call. Germline V CDR1 and CDR2: MRHNA, SNTAGT. V was clipped by 6 bases and J by 2 bases, with 12 bases between them. CDR3 length equals 14 residues. The CDR3 region has the DNA TGTGCCAGCAGCGCAGACACTCTCACAGATACGCAGTATTTT. Residues: CASSADTLTDTQYF.

Details on this clonotype: A far larger clone is one base from this, pointing to a likely read error. The rearrangement links TRBV28 to TRBJ2-5; D uncertain. CDR1 is MDHEN and CDR2 is SYDVKM in the germline V gene. With 3 bases removed from V and 7 bases from J, the gap between germline ends came to 6 bases. This CDR3 is 11 amino acids long. CDR3 coding DNA: TGTGCCAGCAGTTTCAAGGGGACCCAGTACTTC. The encoded protein is CASSFKGTQYF.

J is TRBJ1-1 and V is TRBV5-1; 7 bases agree with TRBD1. The CDR3 totals 15 residues. The germline V gene has CDR1 SGHRS and CDR2 YFSETQ. V dropped 1 base and J dropped 0; count of bases not matched to a gene: 3. The CDR3 loop reads CASSLTGAMNTEAFF. The CDR3 region has the DNA TGCGCCAGCAGCTTGACAGGGGCAATGAACACTGAAGCTTTCTTT.